These 5 T cell receptor beta chains were all obtained from the same sample, sequenced in a study of cytomegalovirus exposure and HLA in healthy donors. With 60 Vbeta and 13 Jbeta primers, the PCR was carried out. Clones were sequenced by immunoSEQ multiplex PCR, and TCRdb holds only the in-frame ones, with some missing. The table includes approximately 190,000 clones, 75% to 80% detected once. Material for sequencing was PBMCs. All receptors come from a woman aged 25-40 years in good health and CMV-seropositive.

This sequence joins TRBV7-3 and TRBJ2-2; D unclear. With 2 bases removed from V and 4 bases from J, the gap between germline ends came to 8 bases. The CDR3 length is 14 residues. Per germline, CDR1 SGHTA and CDR2 FQGTGA. CDR3 loop: CASSLSLPTGELFF. The CDR3 region has the DNA TGTGCCAGCAGCTTATCACTTCCCACCGGGGAGCTGTTTTTT.

The chain employs TRBV6-1 and TRBJ2-1; 7 bases match TRBD1. Germline V lookup: CDR1 MNHNS, CDR2 SASEGT. The CDR3 contains 15 residues. Trimming removed 3 bases from V and 6 bases from J; junction bases left unmatched: 8. CDR3 sequence: CASSERGTVINEQFF. The CDR3 coding sequence is TGTGCCAGCAGTGAGAGGGGGACAGTTATCAATGAGCAGTTCTTC.

In this sample, this clone turned up once. J is TRBJ2-7 and V is TRBV7-9; 7 bases match TRBD1. V lost 6 bases, J lost 0 bases, and 8 bases stayed unmatched. The CDR3 extends over 15 amino acids. From germline, CDR1 is SEHNR and CDR2 FQNEAQ (reference sequence). CDR3 in amino acids: CASRRSGTDSYEQYF. The CDR3 bases are TGTGCCAGCAGGAGATCCGGGACAGACTCCTACGAGCAGTACTTC.

The genes are TRBV10-2 and TRBJ2-5; TRBD2 agrees at 12 bases. V lost 2 bases, J lost 3 bases, and 4 bases stayed unmatched. The CDR3 covers 16 residues. Germline CDR1 WSHSY, CDR2 SAAADI. The DNA for the CDR3 is TGCGCCAGCAGTGAGCCCCGGACTAGCGGGGAAGAGACCCAGTACTTC. Protein product: CASSEPRTSGEETQYF.

This rearrangement joins TRBV18 to TRBJ1-2, with a weak D call TRBD1 (5 bases). V gave up 2 bases and J gave up 0 bases, with 16 bases separating them. There are 17 residues in the CDR3. Germline CDR1 and CDR2: KGHSH and LQKENI. The CDR3 here is CASSPETGGSANYGYTF. CDR3 coding DNA: TGTGCCAGCTCACCAGAGACCGGGGGATCTGCTAACTATGGCTACACCTTC.